These 3 T cell receptor beta chains share one sample of origin, sequenced in a study of blood T cell repertoires in COVID-19. Method: immunoSEQ multiplex PCR; TCRdb's copy keeps in-frame clones and lacks some. The table lists around 320,000 clones, approximately 90% of them singletons, with approximately 7.2% in the top ten. The sample consisted of peripheral blood. These receptors all stem from a woman aged 25 to 39 who had recovered from COVID-19.

The genes are TRBV5-1 and TRBJ1-4; 11 bases match TRBD1. The junction had 5 bases not matched to a gene; V was cut back by 3 bases and J by 7 bases. The CDR3 is 15 amino acids. CDR1 and CDR2 (germline): SGHRS, YFSETQ. Written as DNA, the CDR3 is TGCGCCAGCAGCTCGGGACAGGGGGACCCTGAAAAACTGTTTTTT. The encoded protein is CASSSGQGDPEKLFF.

The chain combines TRBV6-5 with TRBJ2-5; maybe TRBD2 (6 bases). This CDR3 has 15 residues. Trimming took 9 bases from V and 7 from J, leaving 24 bases between them. Germline CDR1 and CDR2: MNHEY and SVGAGI. The CDR3 coding sequence is TGTGCCAGTATACCTCTCCCCACAGGAGCGGGGACCCAGTACTTC. It encodes CASIPLPTGAGTQYF.

The chain recombines TRBV27 with TRBJ2-7; tentatively, D is TRBD1 (6 bases). CDR3 length equals 14 residues. Germline V lookup: CDR1 MNHEY, CDR2 SMNVEV (reference sequence). Trimming removed 5 bases at V and 1 base at J, with 12 bases between. For the CDR3, the DNA is TGTGCCAGCAGTCATGGGACACTTTCCTACGAGCAGTACTTC. Encoded protein: CASSHGTLSYEQYF.